The 19 T cell receptor beta chains below were found in one sample sequenced in a study of OX40 agonist ivuxolimab in advanced cancers. Profiling relied on immunoSEQ multiplex PCR, and the TCRdb table lists in-frame clones only, not all of them. The sample contains thousands of clones, over 65% of which appear only once. The source material was CD4+ or CD8+ T cells sorted from blood, sampled in a trial of the OX40 agonist ivuxolimab. These receptors originate from an adult with an advanced solid tumor such as melanoma, head and neck, liver or kidney cancer.

CDR3 region: CASSEDPRRLDEKLFF. DNA of the CDR3: TGTGCCAGCAGTGAAGATCCTCGACGGCTCGACGAAAAACTGTTTTTT. The rearrangement links TRBV6-1 to TRBJ1-4; unclear D gene. Germline V CDR1 and CDR2: MNHNS, SASEGT. Trimming stripped 1 base from V and 8 bases from J, with 17 bases between. The CDR3 consists of 16 residues.

The J gene is TRBJ2-7, the V gene TRBV9; D call uncertain. Germline V gives CDR1 SGDLS, CDR2 YYNGEE. The V end was cut by 3 bases, the J end by 6 bases, with 19 bases between. The CDR3 has 15 amino acids. The DNA for the CDR3 is TGTGCCAGCAGCGCCGACATGGGCCCGGTAGTCGAGCAGTACTTC. Its protein is CASSADMGPVVEQYF.

The chain is built from TRBV6-6 and TRBJ2-7; D uncertain. Trimming removed 0 bases at V and 7 bases at J, with 19 bases between. Germline CDR1 is MNHNY and CDR2 is SVGAGI (reference sequence). CDR3 length equals 16 residues. CDR3 protein: CASSYSNQAASREQYF. CDR3 nucleotides: TGTGCCAGCAGTTACTCTAATCAGGCCGCTTCGCGGGAGCAGTACTTC.

The chain has TRBV11-2 and TRBJ2-3, with D uncertain. With 0 bases removed from V and 2 bases from J, the gap between germline ends came to 9 bases. The CDR3 is made up of 15 amino acids. Germline V CDR1 and CDR2: SGHAT, FQNNGV. The CDR3 region is CASSLDPYFTDTQYF. As DNA, the CDR3 is TGTGCCAGCAGCTTAGACCCTTATTTCACAGATACGCAGTATTTT.

The rearrangement uses TRBV7-8 and TRBJ1-1, with D maybe TRBD1 (5 bases). Germline V lookup: CDR1 SGHVS, CDR2 FQNEAQ. The CDR3 consists of 15 residues. V was shortened by 3 bases and J by 5 bases, with 16 bases between the two germline ends. The CDR3 bases are TGTGCCAGCAGCTTCGGGGGGTTTAGTGGGACTGAAGCTTTCTTT. Residues: CASSFGGFSGTEAFF.

The chain is built from TRBV4-3 and TRBJ2-1; D might be TRBD2 (6 bases). Germline assignment: CDR1 LGHNA and CDR2 YSLEER. V was cut by 0 bases and J by 0 bases, with 9 bases left in between. The CDR3 runs to 16 residues. CDR3 sequence: CASSQDVGGSYNEQFF. CDR3 in DNA: TGCGCCAGCAGCCAAGATGTGGGGGGCTCCTACAATGAGCAGTTCTTC.

The rearrangement uses TRBV9 and TRBJ2-3; D may be TRBD1 (5 bases). The CDR3 consists of 12 residues. Germline CDR1 reads SGDLS; CDR2 reads YYNGEE. V shed 3 bases and J shed 5 bases, with 7 bases lying between them. CDR3 loop: CASSEGEDTQYF. The CDR3 nucleotides read TGTGCCAGCAGCGAAGGGGAAGATACGCAGTATTTT.

The V and J genes are TRBV29-1 and TRBJ2-7; D not certain. This CDR3 contains 13 residues. Per germline, CDR1 SQVTM and CDR2 ANQGSEA. Trimming removed 4 bases from V and 1 base from J, with 11 bases in between. The CDR3 bases are TGCAGCGTTGTTGTCGGCCCTTCCTACGAGCAGTACTTC. Protein sequence: CSVVVGPSYEQYF.

The rearrangement uses TRBV6-1 and TRBJ2-1, with 9 bases aligning to TRBD2. The junction had 4 bases not matched to a gene; V was cut back by 1 base and J by 9 bases. The CDR3 spans 14 residues. CDR1 and CDR2 from the germline V gene are MNHNS and SASEGT. As DNA, the CDR3 is TGTGCCAGCAGTGAAGGCGGGGGGGCGGGTGAGCAGTTCTTC. This gives the protein CASSEGGGAGEQFF.

The chain uses TRBV5-5 and TRBJ1-5; TRBD1 might be the D (5 bases). Trimming left V 5 bases short and J 3 bases short, with 15 bases between. Germline loops: CDR1 SGHKS, CDR2 YYEKEE (reference sequence). The CDR3 contains 15 residues. The CDR3 spells CASREGTGSNQPQHF. CDR3 in DNA: TGTGCCAGCAGGGAAGGAACAGGATCCAATCAGCCCCAGCATTTT. The full variable domain, rest sourced from reference TRBV5-5 and TRBJ1-5, is DAGVTQSPTHLIKTRGQQVTLRCSPISGHKSVSWYQQVLGQGPQFIFQYYEKEERGRGNFPDRFSARQFPNYSSELNVNALLLGDSALYLCASREGTGSNQPQHFGDGTRLSIL.

This clone was detected a few times. This rearrangement joins TRBV7-2 to TRBJ1-4; D is undetermined. The CDR3 spans 16 residues. CDR1 SGHTA and CDR2 FQGNSA come from the germline V gene. Trimming stripped 4 bases from V and 1 base from J, with 13 bases between. DNA for the CDR3: TGTGCCAGCAGCTCCGGACGCGGAGGAACTAATGAAAAACTGTTTTTT. Its translation is CASSSGRGGTNEKLFF.

This clone was seen just once. The genes are TRBV4-3 and TRBJ2-7, with 8 bases lining up with TRBD1. With 5 bases clipped from V and 2 bases from J, the junction kept 8 bases outside the gene matches. Germline V CDR1 and CDR2: LGHNA, YSLEER. The CDR3 is 15 residues long. For the CDR3, the DNA is TGCGCCAGCAGCGAGACGACAGGGGAGGCCTACGAGCAGTACTTC. Its translation: CASSETTGEAYEQYF.

This clone is termed medium-sized (0.01 to 0.1%). The rearrangement links TRBV5-8 to TRBJ1-5; TRBD1 might be the D (6 bases). Germline V gene lookup returns CDR1 SGHTS and CDR2 YDEGEE. The V and J ends lost 1 base and 5 bases respectively, with 13 bases between them. The CDR3 totals 15 residues. CDR3 sequence: CASSLPGGGDQPQHF. For the CDR3, the DNA is TGTGCCAGCAGCTTGCCCGGAGGGGGAGATCAGCCCCAGCATTTT.

The rearrangement uses TRBV4-1 and TRBJ2-7; D uncertain. CDR3 length: 13 amino acids. Per the germline V gene, CDR1 is MGHRA and CDR2 is YSYEKL. The germline V and J ends were trimmed by 0 bases and 6 bases, with 9 bases remaining between them. The CDR3 bases are TGCGCCAGCAGCCAAGATGGAAGGACCGAGCAGTACTTC. Translated: CASSQDGRTEQYF.

The CDR3 loop is CASSLDRGTYEQYF. Here the CDR3 DNA reads TGTGCCAGCAGCTTAGACAGGGGAACCTACGAGCAGTACTTC. This chain joins TRBV11-2 and TRBJ2-7; D is perhaps TRBD1 (6 bases). In germline, CDR1 is SGHAT, CDR2 FQNNGV. This CDR3 comprises 14 residues. Trimming shortened V by 0 bases and J by 2 bases, and 8 bases separated the two germline ends.

This rearrangement joins TRBV9 to TRBJ2-7; D is perhaps TRBD2 (6 bases). The CDR3 covers 14 residues. Germline CDR1 SGDLS, CDR2 YYNGEE. Deletions cut 0 bases from V and 5 bases from J, with 12 bases between. The CDR3 bases are TGTGCCAGCAGCGTAGACGGGGGTAGTCACGAGCAGTACTTC. Its protein product is CASSVDGGSHEQYF.

This sequence joins TRBV10-1 and TRBJ2-3; 10 bases are a match to TRBD1. Germline V CDR1 and CDR2: WNHNN, SYGVQD (reference sequence). The junction had 4 bases not matched to a gene; V was cut back by 3 bases and J by 4 bases. The CDR3 contains 15 residues. This CDR3 is CASSDVGTGADTQYF. In DNA form, the CDR3 reads TGCGCCAGCAGTGACGTTGGGACAGGGGCAGATACGCAGTATTTT.

This chain joins TRBV6-4 and TRBJ2-5; D gene ambiguous. The CDR3 extends over 15 amino acids. Germline values: CDR1 MRHNA, CDR2 SNTAGT. Trimming took off 5 bases at V and 5 bases at J, with 18 bases between the two ends. In DNA, the CDR3 is TGTGCCAGCAGTTTAATGAGATTTTCTGCGGAGACCCAGTACTTC. Protein: CASSLMRFSAETQYF.

This chain joins TRBV5-5 and TRBJ2-4; D unresolved. V shed 4 bases and J shed 0 bases, with 23 bases lying between them. The CDR3 loop spans 19 amino acids. CDR1 is SGHKS and CDR2 is YYEKEE in the germline V gene (reference sequence). The CDR3 sequence is CASSDRVVVAALAKNIQYF. In nucleotides, the CDR3 is TGTGCCAGCAGCGACCGGGTGGTGGTGGCGGCCTTAGCCAAAAACATTCAGTACTTC.